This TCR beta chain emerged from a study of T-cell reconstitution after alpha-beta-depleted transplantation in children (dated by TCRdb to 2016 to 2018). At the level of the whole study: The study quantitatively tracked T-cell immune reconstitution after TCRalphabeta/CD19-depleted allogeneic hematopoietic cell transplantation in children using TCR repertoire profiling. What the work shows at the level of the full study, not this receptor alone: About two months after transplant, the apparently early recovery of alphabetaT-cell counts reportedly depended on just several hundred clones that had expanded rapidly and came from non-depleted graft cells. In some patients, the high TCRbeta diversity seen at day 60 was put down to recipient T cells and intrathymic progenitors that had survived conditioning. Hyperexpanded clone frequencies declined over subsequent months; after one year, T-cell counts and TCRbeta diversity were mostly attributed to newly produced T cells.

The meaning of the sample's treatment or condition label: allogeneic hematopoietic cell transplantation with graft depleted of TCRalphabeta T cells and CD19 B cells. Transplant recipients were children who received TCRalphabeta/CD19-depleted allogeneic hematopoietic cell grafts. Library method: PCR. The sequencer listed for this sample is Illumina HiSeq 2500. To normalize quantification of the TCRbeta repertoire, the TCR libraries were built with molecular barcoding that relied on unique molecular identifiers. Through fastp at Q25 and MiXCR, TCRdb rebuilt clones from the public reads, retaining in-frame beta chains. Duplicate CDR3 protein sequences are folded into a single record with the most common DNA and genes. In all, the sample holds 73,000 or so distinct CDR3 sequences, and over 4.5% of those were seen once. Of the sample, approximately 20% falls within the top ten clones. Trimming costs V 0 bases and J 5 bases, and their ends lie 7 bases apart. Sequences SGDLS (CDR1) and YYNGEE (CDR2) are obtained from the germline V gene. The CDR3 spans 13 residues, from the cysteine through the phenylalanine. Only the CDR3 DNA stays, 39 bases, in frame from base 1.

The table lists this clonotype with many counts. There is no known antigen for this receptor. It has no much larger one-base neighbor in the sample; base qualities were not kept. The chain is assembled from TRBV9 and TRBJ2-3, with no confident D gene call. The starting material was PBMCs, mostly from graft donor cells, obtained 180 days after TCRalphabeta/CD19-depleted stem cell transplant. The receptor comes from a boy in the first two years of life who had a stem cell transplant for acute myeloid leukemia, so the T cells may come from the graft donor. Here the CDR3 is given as CASSVATGDTQYF. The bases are TGTGCCAGCAGCGTAGCAACGGGAGATACGCAGTATTTT. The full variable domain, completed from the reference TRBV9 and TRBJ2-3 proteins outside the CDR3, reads DSGVTQTPKHLITATGQRVTLRCSPRSGDLSVYWYQQSLDQGLQFLIQYYNGEERAKGNILERFSAQQFPDLHSELNLSSLELGDSALYFCASSVATGDTQYFGPGTRLTVL.